This TCR beta chain appears in the sequencing data of a study of T cells in Graves' hyperthyroidism and ophthalmopathy (dated by TCRdb to about 2019). About the investigation overall: Peripheral blood was collected at initial diagnosis, before any treatment. Thyroid tissue and blood T-cell repertoires from roughly six Graves' hyperthyroidism patients were also compared in the study. To identify TCR V-J signatures that set the groups apart, the researchers used a discovery cohort of 95 to 100 patients, made up of about 44 with Graves' ophthalmopathy and around 58 with stable Graves' hyperthyroidism. Prospective prediction of ophthalmopathy was tested in an independent validation cohort consisting of 18 to 20 hyperthyroidism patients and some 15 patients who later progressed to ophthalmopathy. Once sampling was done, hyperthyroidism patients were given methimazole at a starting dose of 30 mg daily, whereas ophthalmopathy patients were given high-dose intravenous methylprednisolone. For training and testing, the 80 to 100 patients in the discovery cohort were randomly divided in a 7:3 ratio. The paper describes TCR Vbeta CDR3 sequencing of about 140 peripheral blood samples, made up of around 41 ophthalmopathy patients, around 78 hyperthyroidism patients and 17 progressor patients.

What the work shows at the level of the full study, not this receptor alone: Most expanded thyroid clonotypes (frequency above 0.001) were also found in blood, which suggests that blood repertoires may mirror thyroid immune responses. A model built on a 13 V-J signature distinguished ophthalmopathy from stable hyperthyroidism, reaching 85% to 90% sensitivity and about 81% specificity in cross-validation and 80%/75% in testing. Sample size was not statistically predetermined, and blinding of investigators to group allocation was not performed. In validation, progression to ophthalmopathy was predicted by the model with roughly 69% sensitivity and 72% to 85% specificity, a median of approximately 7.1 months before onset.

A patient counted as having stable Graves' hyperthyroidism if no progression to ophthalmopathy occurred over 18 months of follow-up. Hyperthyroidism patients were aged 18 to 65 years and newly diagnosed, with disease duration of less than 2 months. Exclusion was applied to patients with uncontrolled infections, other autoimmune diseases, pregnancy or lactation. Diagnoses were based on clinical symptoms, serum thyroxine and TRAb, thyroid ultrasound and orbital computed tomography. PBMCs were isolated from approximately 10 ml of fresh peripheral blood by Ficoll-Paque density gradient centrifugation. Total RNA was extracted using Trizol reagent, and RNA quality was assessed on an Agilent 2100 Bioanalyzer. This clonotype has a count of ten or more. It lacks a known antigen. No base quality information exists; no much larger clone differs at one position. From the germline V gene, CDR1 is MGHDK and CDR2 is SYGVNS. From cysteine to phenylalanine, the CDR3 is 16 amino acids long. The read is trimmed to its CDR3 DNA, 48 bases read in frame from base 1. From V the trimming removes 1 base and from J it removes 0 bases, while the gene matches leave 4 bases of the junction unaccounted for.

TCR beta CDR3 regions were amplified from RNA transcripts. The first round of RT-PCR for the TCR CDR3 was performed with the HTBI primer set and the Qiagen OneStep RT-PCR kit. A second multiplex PCR round built the libraries, followed by size selection and purification. Paired-end sequencing of the libraries was performed with 100 bp reads on an Illumina HiSeq2000. The study's own analysis went as follows. SOAPnuke was used to process the raw data, removing reads that contained adapters or uncalled bases, had a mean Phred below 15, or lacked an exact match to the constant primer or identifier. High-quality paired reads were merged with COPE v1.2.5, and unique nucleotide sequences were defined as clonotypes. MiTCR v1.1 was used to align clonotypes to the IMGT TRBV, TRBD and TRBJ reference segments. The analysis was restricted to V-J combinations with a frequency above 0.0001, which together covered 99.2% of the repertoires. A TCS score was defined as the ratio of F50 (clonal expansion) to E x V (chaos), with BLOSUM62-based TCRdist applied between CDR3 peptides within each V-J. Welch's t-statistics and random forest reduced around 520 V-J features to 10 to 15, which were used in a naive Bayes classifier (R e1071). TCRdb itself trimmed the public reads at Q25 with fastp, ran MiXCR and retained productive beta chains. Rows are combined by CDR3 protein, so each entry shows the most common genes and DNA. The V and J calls and clone size come from TCRdb's table, not from the authors' own analysis. In all, the sample holds about 560,000 distinct CDR3 sequences, and more than 15% of those were seen once. Of the sample, less than 9.5% is held by the ten largest clones.

Sequencing was performed on blood. This TCR derives from a woman younger than 45 with Graves' hyperthyroidism. This chain is built from TRBV25-1 and TRBJ2-3; TRBD2 agrees with 7 junctional bases. The sequenced DNA is TGTGCCAGCAGTGAATCTAGCGGAAAAAGCACAGATACGCAGTATTTT. The resulting protein is CASSESSGKSTDTQYF.